Below are 21 T cell receptor beta chains sequenced from a single sample in a study of beta chain features in type 1 diabetes (dated by TCRdb to 2017 to 2018). Broader findings and caveats from the paper: In all four CD4+ subsets, TCRB CDR3 length was moderately but significantly shorter in type 1 diabetes patients.

Receptors were amplified or captured by the immunoSEQ multiplex PCR assay. All of the isolated RNA was reverse transcribed with the High Capacity cDNA Reverse Transcription Kit, so expressed TCRB transcripts were sequenced. TCRdb's version of the immuneACCESS table is confined to in-frame rearrangements and falls short of the full clone set. An unresolved V gene accounts for under half of the shortfall where checked; the remainder is of unknown origin. The sample table shows hundreds of thousands of clones, and around 15% are seen once. The biggest ten clones account for 0.035% to 0.04% of the sample. What these receptors recognize is not known. Sequencing input: naive CD4+ T cells from blood. In the paper's terms, the cell subset or site label means: true naive CD4+ T cells. These receptors were taken from a man aged 18 to 30 with type 1 diabetes.

This clone appeared a few times. The chain combines TRBV5-1 with TRBJ2-1; 7 nucleotides line up with TRBD2. Unmatched junction bases numbered 4, after V lost 0 bases and J lost 7 bases. This CDR3 region has 14 residues. Germline V lookup: CDR1 SGHRS, CDR2 YFSETQ. CDR3 residues: CASSLGEGGNEQFF. CDR3 bases: TGCGCCAGCAGCTTGGGCGAGGGAGGGAATGAGCAGTTCTTC.

This chain connects TRBV19 to TRBJ2-7; D gene unclear. The CDR3 totals 13 residues. V lost 5 bases, J lost 2 bases, and 10 bases lay in between. The V gene's germline CDR1 is LNHDA and CDR2 SQIVND (reference sequence). CDR3 sequence reads: CASSGKTAYEQYF. CDR3 nucleotide sequence: TGTGCCAGTAGTGGCAAGACTGCCTACGAGCAGTACTTC.

This sequence joins TRBV18 and TRBJ2-2; D unclear. The CDR3 is 15 amino acids. V gave up 0 bases and J gave up 1 base, with 6 bases separating them. Germline CDR1 and CDR2: KGHSH and LQKENI. As DNA, the CDR3 is TGTGCCAGCTCACCACCGACGGTGAACACCGGGGAGCTGTTTTTT. Its protein product is CASSPPTVNTGELFF.

The chain is built from TRBV11-3 and TRBJ2-7, with a weak D call TRBD2 (6 bases). V gave up 5 bases and J gave up 0 bases, with 8 bases separating them. The V gene's germline CDR1 is SGHNT and CDR2 YENEEA. The CDR3 has 13 residues. The CDR3 region is CASSPGGSYEQYF. The CDR3, as DNA: TGTGCCAGCAGCCCCGGGGGCTCCTACGAGCAGTACTTC. Using reference TRBV11-3 and TRBJ2-7 for the parts outside the CDR3, the full variable domain is EAGVVQSPRYKIIEKKQPVAFWCNPISGHNTLYWYLQNLGQGPELLIRYENEEAVDDSQLPKDRFSAERLKGVDSTLKIQPAELGDSAVYLCASSPGGSYEQYFGPGTRLTVT.

This sequence joins TRBV7-2 and TRBJ2-7, with TRBD2 identical over 10 bases. The length of the CDR3 is 15 residues. Germline-derived CDR1 and CDR2 are SGHTA and FQGNSA. The junction had 3 bases not matched to a gene; V was cut back by 2 bases and J by 2 bases. The CDR3: CASSLLAGDTYEQYF. The CDR3 DNA is TGTGCCAGCAGCTTACTAGCGGGGGACACCTACGAGCAGTACTTC.

This clone was seen more than once but under ten times. The chain has TRBV2 and TRBJ2-1, with D hard to call. Germline V CDR1 and CDR2: SNHLY, FYNNEI. Trimming pared 4 bases from V and 3 bases from J, leaving 10 bases between. The CDR3 spans 14 residues. CDR3 amino acids: CASSGLSVYNEQFF. The CDR3 nucleotides are TGTGCCAGCAGTGGACTGTCTGTCTACAATGAGCAGTTCTTC.

The table lists this clone with a few counts. The chain joins TRBV20-1 to TRBJ1-1; the match to TRBD1 covers 8 bases. Germline V lookup: CDR1 DFQATT, CDR2 SNEGSKA (reference sequence). V lost 7 bases and J lost 5; bases outside the gene matches: 3. CDR3 size: 11 residues. This chain's CDR3 is CSVQGDTEAFF. CDR3 bases: TGCAGTGTACAGGGGGATACTGAAGCTTTCTTT.

V is TRBV6-6 and J is TRBJ2-1, with TRBD2 identical over 8 bases. Germline V gene sequence: CDR1 MNHNY, CDR2 SVGAGI (reference sequence). After removal of 5 bases from V and 7 bases from J, the junction contained 7 bases not matched to a gene. The CDR3 totals 14 residues. The CDR3 DNA sequence: TGTGCCAGCAGTCTGGCGGGGGGAGGTAATGAGCAGTTCTTC. Translation: CASSLAGGGNEQFF.

This clone was seen only a few times. The J gene is TRBJ2-1, the V gene TRBV27; 7 nucleotides line up with TRBD1. Germline V gene sequence: CDR1 MNHEY, CDR2 SMNVEV (reference sequence). The V gene end was trimmed by 2 bases and the J gene end by 4 bases; junction bases not matched to a gene: 2. CDR3 length: 14 residues. In DNA, the CDR3 is TGTGCCAGCAGTTTAATGGGACAGTACAATGAGCAGTTCTTC. This gives the protein CASSLMGQYNEQFF.

There are a few counts of this clone. The rearrangement joins TRBV30 to TRBJ2-5, with 9 bases identical to TRBD2. This CDR3 has 16 amino acids. Per germline, CDR1 GTSNPN and CDR2 SVGIG (reference sequence). CDR3 coding DNA: TGTGCTCGTTCCGGCGGGCAAGCGGGGGGTCAAGAGACCCAGTACTTC. It specifies CARSGGQAGGQETQYF.

This clone was detected only a few times. Here the CDR3 DNA reads TGTGCCAGCAGCATCGGGACAGGGGGCGATGAGCAGTTCTTC. It encodes CASSIGTGGDEQFF. This chain uses TRBV7-9 with TRBJ2-1; 12 bases align to TRBD1. The CDR3 sequence is 14 residues long. V lost 5 bases, J lost 8 bases, and 4 bases stayed unmatched. CDR1 is SEHNR and CDR2 is FQNEAQ in the germline V gene (reference sequence). Full variable domain (outside the CDR3, taken from reference TRBV7-9 and TRBJ2-1): DTGVSQNPRHKITKRGQNVTFRCDPISEHNRLYWYRQTLGQGPEFLTYFQNEAQLEKSRLLSDRFSAERPKGSFSTLEIQRTEQGDSAMYLCASSIGTGGDEQFFGPGTRLTVL.

This sequence joins TRBV7-2 and TRBJ2-5, with D perhaps TRBD1 (6 bases). CDR1 and CDR2 (germline): SGHTA, FQGNSA. There are 13 residues in the CDR3. Trimming pared 5 bases from V and 3 bases from J, leaving 10 bases between. CDR3 sequence reads: CASSRQEKETQYF. DNA for the CDR3: TGTGCCAGCAGCCGACAGGAGAAAGAGACCCAGTACTTC.

V usage is TRBV7-9 and J usage is TRBJ2-3; tentatively, D is TRBD2 (5 bases). The V end lost 1 base, the J end lost 2 bases, and 10 bases lay between the germline ends. This CDR3 comprises 15 residues. Germline V gene lookup returns CDR1 SEHNR and CDR2 FQNEAQ (reference sequence). The DNA for the CDR3 is TGTGCCAGCAGCTTAGGGCCGGGGTACACAGATACGCAGTATTTT. Residues: CASSLGPGYTDTQYF.

For this clone: Other DNA sequences in this sample translate to the same CDR3. The chain recombines TRBV30 with TRBJ2-5; possibly TRBD1 or TRBD2 for D (5 bases each). V gave up 3 bases and J gave up 7 bases, with 12 bases separating them. The V gene's germline CDR1 is GTSNPN and CDR2 SVGIG (reference sequence). The CDR3 is 12 residues long. In nucleotides, the CDR3 is TGTGCCTGGAGCTCGGGGCCGGGGACCCAGTACTTC. The encoded protein is CAWSSGPGTQYF.

This clone came up a few times. This chain joins TRBV4-3 and TRBJ2-1; D uncertain. CDR1 and CDR2 (germline): LGHNA, YSLEER. CDR3 length: 15 amino acids. V shed 0 bases and J shed 0 bases, with 6 bases lying between them. The CDR3 loop reads CASSQDPNSYNEQFF. CDR3 DNA sequence: TGCGCCAGCAGCCAAGACCCCAACTCCTACAATGAGCAGTTCTTC.

J is TRBJ2-1 and V is TRBV5-1; perhaps TRBD1 as D (6 bases). V was trimmed by 6 bases and J by 2 bases, leaving 15 bases between them. CDR3 length equals 15 residues. Looked up from germline, CDR1 is SGHRS and CDR2 is YFSETQ. CDR3 DNA sequence: TGCGCCAGCATGGGGGCCACGGGTCCCTACAATGAGCAGTTCTTC. Translation gives CASMGATGPYNEQFF.

This clone was picked up a small number of times. This rearrangement joins TRBV14 to TRBJ1-1; maybe TRBD1 (5 bases). V was shortened by 0 bases and J by 7 bases, with 12 bases between the two germline ends. This CDR3 contains 14 residues. Germline V gives CDR1 SGHDN, CDR2 FVKESK. The CDR3 DNA reads TGTGCCAGCAGCCAAGAGTCGGGACCCTATGAAGCTTTCTTT. This codes for CASSQESGPYEAFF.

This chain links TRBV7-9 with TRBJ2-6, with TRBD1 matching 10 bases. The ends lost 1 base at V and 1 base at J; junction bases unmatched: 7. Germline-derived CDR1 and CDR2 are SEHNR and FQNEAQ (reference sequence). CDR3 length: 19 amino acids. CDR3 sequence (DNA): TGTGCCAGCAGCTTAGACCGGACAGGGGGGAGGTCTGGGGCCAACGTCCTGACTTTC. This translates into CASSLDRTGGRSGANVLTF.

This clone was seen a handful of times. This rearrangement joins TRBV27 to TRBJ2-1; 7 bases are a match to TRBD1. This CDR3 has 14 residues. The V gene end was trimmed by 7 bases and the J gene end by 2 bases; junction bases not matched to a gene: 5. Germline CDR1 MNHEY, CDR2 SMNVEV (reference sequence). CDR3 amino acids: CASTDRVPYNEQFF. CDR3 DNA: TGTGCCAGCACCGACAGGGTCCCCTACAATGAGCAGTTCTTC.

This clone was detected a few times. The chain couples TRBV30 to TRBJ2-7, with 7 bases identical to TRBD2. Germline V gives CDR1 GTSNPN, CDR2 SVGIG (reference sequence). Unmatched junction bases numbered 12, after V lost 1 base and J lost 3 bases. The CDR3 has 16 amino acids. The CDR3 loop is CAWSESVEASGYEQYF. The CDR3 DNA sequence: TGTGCCTGGAGTGAGTCTGTGGAGGCTAGCGGCTACGAGCAGTACTTC.

J is TRBJ2-1 and V is TRBV10-3, with 7 bases matching TRBD2. This CDR3 has 15 amino acids. Trimming at V came to 6 bases and at J to 8 bases, leaving 13 bases not matched to a gene. Germline V gene data show CDR1 as ENHRY and CDR2 as SYGVKD. The DNA for the CDR3 is TGTGCCATCAGCCCGGGACTACCCCAAGGAGATGAGCAGTTCTTC. It codes for CAISPGLPQGDEQFF.